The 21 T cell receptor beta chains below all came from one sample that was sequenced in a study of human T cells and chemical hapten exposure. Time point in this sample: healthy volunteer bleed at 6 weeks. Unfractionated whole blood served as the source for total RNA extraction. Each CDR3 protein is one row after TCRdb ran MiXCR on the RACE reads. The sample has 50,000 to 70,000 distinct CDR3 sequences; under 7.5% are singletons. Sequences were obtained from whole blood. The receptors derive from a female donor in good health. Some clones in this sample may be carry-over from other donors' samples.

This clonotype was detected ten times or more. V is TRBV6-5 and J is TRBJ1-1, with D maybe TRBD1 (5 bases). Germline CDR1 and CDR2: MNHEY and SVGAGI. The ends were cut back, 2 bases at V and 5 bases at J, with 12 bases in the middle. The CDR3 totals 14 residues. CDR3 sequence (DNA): TGTGCCAGCAGTTACGGGGTCGAGGGGACTGAAGCTTTCTTT. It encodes CASSYGVEGTEAFF.

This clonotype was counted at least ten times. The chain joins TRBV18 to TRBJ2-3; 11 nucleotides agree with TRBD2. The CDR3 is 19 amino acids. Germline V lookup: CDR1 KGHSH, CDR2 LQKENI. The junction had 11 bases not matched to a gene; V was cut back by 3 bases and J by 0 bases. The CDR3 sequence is CASSPSGLAGGTSTDTQYF. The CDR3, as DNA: TGTGCCAGCTCACCTTCCGGGCTAGCGGGAGGAACTAGCACAGATACGCAGTATTTT. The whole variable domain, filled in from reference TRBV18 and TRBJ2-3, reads NAGVMQNPRHLVRRRGQEARLRCSPMKGHSHVYWYRQLPEEGLKFMVYLQKENIIDESGMPKERFSAEFPKEGPSILRIQQVVRGDSAAYFCASSPSGLAGGTSTDTQYFGPGTRLTVL.

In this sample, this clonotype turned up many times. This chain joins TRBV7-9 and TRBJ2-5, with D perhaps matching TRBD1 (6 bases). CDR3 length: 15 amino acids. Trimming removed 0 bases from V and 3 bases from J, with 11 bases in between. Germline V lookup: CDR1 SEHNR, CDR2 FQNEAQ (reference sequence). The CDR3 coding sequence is TGTGCCAGCAGCTTAGCGCCAGGGGCCGAAGAGACCCAGTACTTC. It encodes CASSLAPGAEETQYF.

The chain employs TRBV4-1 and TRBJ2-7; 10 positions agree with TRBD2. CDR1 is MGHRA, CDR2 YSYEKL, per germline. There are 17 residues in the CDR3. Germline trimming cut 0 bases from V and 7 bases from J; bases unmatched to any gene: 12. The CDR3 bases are TGCGCCAGCAGCCAAGATATGGGTGGGCTAGCGGGAGTTGAGCAGTACTTC. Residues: CASSQDMGGLAGVEQYF.

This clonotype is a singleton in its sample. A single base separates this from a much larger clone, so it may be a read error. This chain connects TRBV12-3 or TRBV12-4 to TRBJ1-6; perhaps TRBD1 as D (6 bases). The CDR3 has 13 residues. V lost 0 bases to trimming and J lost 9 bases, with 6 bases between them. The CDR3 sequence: CASSLAGGSPLHF. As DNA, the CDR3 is TGTGCCAGCAGTTTAGCAGGGGGTTCACCCCTCCACTTT.

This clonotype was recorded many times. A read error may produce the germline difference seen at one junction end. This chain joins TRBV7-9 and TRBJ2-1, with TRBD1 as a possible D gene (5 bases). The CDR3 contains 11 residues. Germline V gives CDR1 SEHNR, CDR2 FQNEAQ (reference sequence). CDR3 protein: CASFSSTRGSF. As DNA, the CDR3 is TGTGCCAGCTTCTCCTCGACAAGGGGTTCCTTC.

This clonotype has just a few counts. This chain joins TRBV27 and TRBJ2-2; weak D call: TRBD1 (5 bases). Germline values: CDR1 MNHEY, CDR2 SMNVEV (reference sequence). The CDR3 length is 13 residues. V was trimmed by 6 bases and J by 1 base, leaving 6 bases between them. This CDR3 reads CASRGVNTGELFF. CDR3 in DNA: TGTGCCAGCAGAGGGGTGAACACCGGGGAGCTGTTTTTT.

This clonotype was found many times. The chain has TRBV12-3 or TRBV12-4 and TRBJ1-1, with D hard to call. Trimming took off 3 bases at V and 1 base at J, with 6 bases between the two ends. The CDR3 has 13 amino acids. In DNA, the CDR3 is TGTGCCAGCAGTTTCCGGCCGAACACTGAAGCTTTCTTT. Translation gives CASSFRPNTEAFF.

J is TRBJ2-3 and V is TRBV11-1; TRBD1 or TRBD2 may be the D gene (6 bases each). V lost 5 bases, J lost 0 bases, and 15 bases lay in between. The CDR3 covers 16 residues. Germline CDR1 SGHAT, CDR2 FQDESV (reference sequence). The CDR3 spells CASSPRGGPSTDTQYF. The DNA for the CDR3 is TGTGCCAGCAGCCCCAGAGGGGGGCCTAGCACAGATACGCAGTATTTT. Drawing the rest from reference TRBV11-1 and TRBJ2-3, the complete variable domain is EAEVAQSPRYKITEKSQAVAFWCDPISGHATLYWYRQILGQGPELLVQFQDESVVDDSQLPKDRFSAERLKGVDSTLKIQPAELGDSAMYLCASSPRGGPSTDTQYFGPGTRLTVL.

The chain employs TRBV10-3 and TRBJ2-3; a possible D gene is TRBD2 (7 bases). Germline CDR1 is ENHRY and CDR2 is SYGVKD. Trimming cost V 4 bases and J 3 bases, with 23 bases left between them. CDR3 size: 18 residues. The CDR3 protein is CAISGGPRLAGVTDTQYF. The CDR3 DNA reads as TGTGCCATCAGTGGGGGACCCAGACTAGCAGGGGTGACAGATACGCAGTATTTT.

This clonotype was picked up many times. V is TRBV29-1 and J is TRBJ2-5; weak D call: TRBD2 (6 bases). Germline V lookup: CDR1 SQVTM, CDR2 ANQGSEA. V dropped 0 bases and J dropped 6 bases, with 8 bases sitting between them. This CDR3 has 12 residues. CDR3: CSVEEGGKTQYF. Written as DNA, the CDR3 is TGCAGCGTTGAAGAAGGCGGGAAGACCCAGTACTTC.

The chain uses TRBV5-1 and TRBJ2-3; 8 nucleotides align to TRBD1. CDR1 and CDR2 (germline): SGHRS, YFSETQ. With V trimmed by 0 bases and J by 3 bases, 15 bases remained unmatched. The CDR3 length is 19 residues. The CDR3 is CASSLVFLWGQGATDTQYF. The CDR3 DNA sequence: TGCGCCAGCAGCTTGGTCTTCTTGTGGGGCCAGGGGGCAACAGATACGCAGTATTTT.

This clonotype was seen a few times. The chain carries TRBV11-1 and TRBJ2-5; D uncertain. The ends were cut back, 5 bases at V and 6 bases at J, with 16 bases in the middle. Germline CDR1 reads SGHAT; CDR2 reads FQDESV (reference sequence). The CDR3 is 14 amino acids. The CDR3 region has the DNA TGTGCCAGCAGCCCCGGGTTCATCGTTCAGACCCAGTACTTC. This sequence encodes CASSPGFIVQTQYF.

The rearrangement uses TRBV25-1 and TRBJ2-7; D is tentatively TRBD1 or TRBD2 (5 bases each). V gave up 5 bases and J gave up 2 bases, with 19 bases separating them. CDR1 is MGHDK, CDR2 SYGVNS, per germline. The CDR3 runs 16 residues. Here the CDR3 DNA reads TGTGCCAGCAGTTTCCCCGGCCCGGGGCGGACCTACGAGCAGTACTTC. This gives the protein CASSFPGPGRTYEQYF.

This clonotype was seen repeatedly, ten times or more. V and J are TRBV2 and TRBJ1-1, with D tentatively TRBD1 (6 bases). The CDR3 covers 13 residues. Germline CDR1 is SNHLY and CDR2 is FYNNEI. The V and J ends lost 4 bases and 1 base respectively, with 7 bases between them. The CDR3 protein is CASSAGENTEAFF. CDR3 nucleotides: TGTGCCAGCAGTGCAGGGGAGAACACTGAAGCTTTCTTT.

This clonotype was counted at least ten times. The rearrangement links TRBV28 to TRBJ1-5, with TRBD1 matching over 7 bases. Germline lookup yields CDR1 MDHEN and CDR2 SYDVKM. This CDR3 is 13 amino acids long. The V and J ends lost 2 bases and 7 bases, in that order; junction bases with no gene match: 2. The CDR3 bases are TGTGCCAGCAGTTTAAACAGGGGCCAGCCCCAGCATTTT. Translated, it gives CASSLNRGQPQHF.

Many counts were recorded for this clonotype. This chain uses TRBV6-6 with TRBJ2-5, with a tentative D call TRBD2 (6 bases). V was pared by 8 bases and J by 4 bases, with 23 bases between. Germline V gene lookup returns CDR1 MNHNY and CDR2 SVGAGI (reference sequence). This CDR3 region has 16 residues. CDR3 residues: CASGLGGEWTGETQYF. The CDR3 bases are TGTGCCAGCGGCTTAGGAGGGGAGTGGACGGGAGAGACCCAGTACTTC.

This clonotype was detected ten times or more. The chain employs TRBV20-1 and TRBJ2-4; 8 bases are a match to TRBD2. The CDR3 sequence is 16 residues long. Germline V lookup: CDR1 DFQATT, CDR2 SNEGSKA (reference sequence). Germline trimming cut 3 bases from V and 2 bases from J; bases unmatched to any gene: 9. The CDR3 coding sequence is TGCAGTGCTAGGTTACTAGCGGAGCTCCCCAAAAACATTCAGTACTTC. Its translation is CSARLLAELPKNIQYF.

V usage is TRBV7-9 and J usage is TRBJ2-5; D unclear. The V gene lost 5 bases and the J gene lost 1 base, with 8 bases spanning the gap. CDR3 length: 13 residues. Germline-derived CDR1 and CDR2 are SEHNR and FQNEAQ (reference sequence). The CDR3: CASSPQPQETQYF. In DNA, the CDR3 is TGTGCCAGCAGCCCCCAGCCCCAAGAGACCCAGTACTTC.

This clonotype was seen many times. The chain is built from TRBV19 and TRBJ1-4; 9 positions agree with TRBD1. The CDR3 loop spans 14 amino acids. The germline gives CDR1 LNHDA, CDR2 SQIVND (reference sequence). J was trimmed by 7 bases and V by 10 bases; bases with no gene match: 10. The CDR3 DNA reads TGTGCCACAGAGGGACAGGGAAGGTTTGAAAAACTGTTTTTT. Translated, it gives CATEGQGRFEKLFF.

The CDR3 sequence is CASSLSGLGGTIYF. CDR3 nucleotides: TGTGCCAGCAGTTTATCGGGTTTGGGGGGCACCATATATTTT. The chain employs TRBV12-3 or TRBV12-4 and TRBJ1-3, with D possibly being TRBD1 (5 bases). V lost 2 bases, J lost 9 bases, and 14 bases lay in between. This CDR3 has 14 amino acids.